This TCR beta chain derives from a study of blood T cell repertoires in COVID-19. Study-wide context: Acute-phase and convalescent COVID-19 samples originated in the United States, Italy and Spain. The analysed material was cDNA or gDNA that came from T cells, B-cell-depleted T cells, or PBMCs.

In the source study's methods: Estimation of nucleated cell counts was performed using reference gene primer amplification. Assay: immunoSEQ multiplex PCR; the TCRdb copy retains only in-frame clones and omits some. That table gives V, J and clone size, and the DNA gave D and trimming. The table has around 160,000 clones, 80% to 90% seen once. Germline loops: CDR1 SNHLY, CDR2 FYNNEI. This CDR3 comprises 15 residues. The V segment lost 2 bases and the J segment 5 bases; nucleotides outside the gene matches: 8. This chain uses TRBV2 with TRBJ2-7, with 8 bases matching TRBD1. The sequenced sample consisted of peripheral blood. The sequence came from a man aged 80 or over with acute or convalescent COVID-19. CDR3 amino acids: CASSELDRVRDEQYF. For the CDR3, the DNA is TGTGCCAGCAGTGAATTGGACAGGGTGAGGGACGAGCAGTACTTC.